This T cell receptor (beta chain) comes out of a study of monozygotic twins with inflammatory bowel disease (dated by TCRdb to the late 2010s). With respect to the entire study: A total of 28 monozygotic twin pairs were included in the full study, comprising nine German pairs (four IBD-concordant, five IBD-discordant) and 19 IBD-discordant Danish pairs. Each individual had, on average, about 151 000 unique TCRalpha sequences and 181 000 unique TCRbeta sequences available for analysis. Disease-associated traits were sought mainly through comparisons between IBD patients and their genetically identical healthy co-twins within discordant pairs. Findings and caveats that apply to the study as a whole: IBD patients had lower TCRbeta repertoire diversity, measured by the inverse Simpson index, than their healthy co-twins. Different T cell subtypes could not be distinguished in the analysis. Repertoire similarity did not differ between concordant and discordant twins, which could be due to limited statistical power. No single strong signal or clonotype linked to IBD turned up in the results, so the idea that one exists was not supported. Fewer clonotypes were shared with other individuals by IBD patients than by healthy twins, most markedly in patients showing signs of disease activity. Because patients received different immunosuppressive treatments, the repertoires may have picked up extra background noise and variability between individuals.

The CDR3 runs 12 residues from the cysteine to the phenylalanine. No DNA is listed. Via the germline V gene (reference sequence), CDR1 is SEHNR and CDR2 FQNEAQ. From each donor, a roughly 2.4 ml peripheral blood sample was collected into PAXgene tubes and kept at -80 degrees C. Without T cell sorting, total RNA was isolated from whole blood using the PAXgene blood miRNA kit on an automated QIAcube. Peripheral blood from monozygotic twin pairs who were concordant or discordant for inflammatory bowel disease underwent deep TCRalpha and TCRbeta repertoire profiling using unique molecular barcoding. Smoking habits were recorded for all twin pairs, and individuals were classified as current, former or never smokers. Worth noting for this clonotype: What antigen it recognizes has not been identified.

Libraries were constructed by 5' RACE. The input for every TCR library was around 3,600 ng of total RNA. For each sample, cDNA synthesis was carried out in eight separate reactions using SMARTScribe reverse transcriptase. Unique molecular identifiers containing a 6-nucleotide sample barcode were introduced through template switching during cDNA synthesis. Amplification of TCRalpha and TCRbeta cDNA involved two nested PCRs of around 15 and 9 cycles, and each PCR was followed by bead purification. Before amplification, cDNA was treated with uracil DNA-glycosylase and purified using the QIAquick PCR purification kit. The second PCR added Illumina TruSeq-compatible adapters along with sample-specific barcodes. Library quality and concentration were checked on TapeStation and Qubit, and libraries were pooled at about 4.9 ng each. Pooled libraries were sequenced on an Illumina HiSeq2500 single-index Rapid Run with 2 x 100 bp reads and custom sequencing primers. The authors processed their data as follows. UMI-based consensus assembly with MiGEC version 1.2.6 was used to correct PCR and sequencing errors. MiXCR version 2.1.1 handled V(D)J alignment, clonotype assembly and CDR3 extraction. Gene usage, clonotype sharing and MAIT/NKT TCR abundance were normalised by analysing the top 1000, 10 000 and 20 000 clonotypes per sample. After downsampling to 27 000 UMIs, diversity was calculated as the inverse Simpson index using the vegan R package. Paired Mann-Whitney U tests were applied to discordant twin pairs, with Benjamini-Hochberg correction for multiple testing. Reads reprocessed by TCRdb are summarized as one entry per CDR3 protein sequence, and DNA is absent. The V and J calls and clone size are TCRdb's, not the authors'. The data table for this sample lists about 150,000 distinct CDR3 sequences. The leading ten clones occupy roughly 1.2% of the sample.

Material: blood. This TCR was sampled from a human donor with ulcerative colitis or Crohn's disease, or a healthy co-twin of an affected twin (not recorded which). The sequence joins TRBV7-9 to TRBJ1-2; no DNA is available, so the TRBD1 call from TCRdb remains unchecked. The CDR3 is CASSPGGEGYTF.